The next 29 T cell receptor beta chains were all read from a single sample in a study of OX40 agonist ivuxolimab in advanced cancers. Method: immunoSEQ multiplex PCR; TCRdb's copy keeps in-frame clones and lacks some. Of roughly 32,000 clones listed, 81% were seen once; the top ten hold around a fifth. The sequencing used CD4+ or CD8+ T cells sorted from blood, collected in a trial of the OX40 agonist ivuxolimab. The receptors shown here come from an adult with an advanced solid tumor such as melanoma, head and neck, liver or kidney cancer.

This chain uses TRBV4-3 with TRBJ1-2, with 7 bases fitting TRBD1. Germline V gene data show CDR1 as LGHNA and CDR2 as YSLEER. The length of the CDR3 is 15 residues. V gave up 4 bases and J gave up 5 bases; unmatched junction bases: 10. The CDR3 nucleotides read TGCGCCAGCAGCCGGACCTCGACAGGGTTTTATGGCTACACCTTC. Translating gives CASSRTSTGFYGYTF.

This chain links TRBV21-1 with TRBJ2-4; the table names TRBD2, a call not compared with the DNA. TRBV21-1 constitutes a pseudogene. The length of the CDR3 is 17 residues. In DNA, the CDR3 is TGTGCCAGCAGCAACCTCTCTGACCTTTGCGGGGTTAACATTCAGTACTTC. Translating gives CASSNLSDLCGVNIQYF.

The chain uses TRBV4-1 and TRBJ1-2, with a possible D match to TRBD1 (5 bases). V lost 0 bases, J lost 7 bases, and 12 bases lay in between. Germline V gene lookup returns CDR1 MGHRA and CDR2 YSYEKL. This CDR3 is built from 14 residues. In DNA, the CDR3 is TGCGCCAGCAGCCAAGAAACCCAGGGAGGTGGCTACACCTTC. It translates to CASSQETQGGGYTF.

The chain recombines TRBV5-4 with TRBJ2-2; D is possibly TRBD2 (7 bases). Deletions cut 3 bases from V and 4 bases from J, with 16 bases between. Germline lookup yields CDR1 SGHNT and CDR2 YYREEE (reference sequence). CDR3 length: 16 residues. The CDR3 nucleotides are TGTGCCAGCAGCTCAAGCGCGGGGGCGAGCACCGGGGAGCTGTTTTTT. Its translation: CASSSSAGASTGELFF.

This clone was counted a few times. This chain uses TRBV28 with TRBJ1-5; 10 nucleotides match TRBD1. Losses at the gene ends were 3 bases for V and 7 bases for J; bases not matched to a gene: 3. Looked up from germline, CDR1 is MDHEN and CDR2 is SYDVKM. This CDR3 is 14 amino acids long. CDR3 bases: TGTGCCAGCAGTTTCGGGACAGGGGCCCAGCCCCAGCATTTT. Translating it yields CASSFGTGAQPQHF.

This chain connects TRBV6-1 to TRBJ2-3; tentatively, D is TRBD1 or TRBD2 (6 bases each). Germline V gene lookup returns CDR1 MNHNS and CDR2 SASEGT. The CDR3 is 16 amino acids. V dropped 2 bases and J dropped 3 bases, with 15 bases sitting between them. The CDR3 spells CASSEMGGRGTDTQYF. CDR3 bases: TGTGCCAGCAGTGAAATGGGGGGCAGGGGAACAGATACGCAGTATTTT.

The CDR3 protein is CASRPGGGETQYF. The CDR3 DNA reads TGCGCCAGCAGACCAGGGGGCGGCGAGACCCAGTACTTC. V and J are TRBV5-1 and TRBJ2-5; 8 bases line up with TRBD1. Trimming removed 5 bases from V and 5 bases from J; junction bases left unmatched: 5. Germline lookup yields CDR1 SGHRS and CDR2 YFSETQ. CDR3 length equals 13 residues.

The genes are TRBV9 and TRBJ2-5; possible D gene TRBD2, 6 bases. Germline loops: CDR1 SGDLS, CDR2 YYNGEE. V lost 0 bases and J 3 bases, leaving 9 bases between the germline ends. The CDR3 has 14 amino acids. Written as DNA, the CDR3 is TGTGCCAGCAGCGTAGCAGGGACTGAAGAGACCCAGTACTTC. Amino acids: CASSVAGTEETQYF.

The chain carries TRBV10-3 and TRBJ1-1; 7 positions agree with TRBD1. CDR3 size: 16 residues. J lost 3 bases, V lost 3 bases, and 10 bases had no gene match. CDR1 and CDR2 (germline): ENHRY, SYGVKD. CDR3 coding DNA: TGTGCCATCAGTGAACGACAGGGCAGGAGGGACACTGAAGCTTTCTTT. As protein: CAISERQGRRDTEAFF.

In this sample, this clone turned up a few times. The chain carries TRBV6-5 and TRBJ2-5, with unresolved D. From germline, CDR1 is MNHEY and CDR2 SVGAGI. This CDR3 is built from 11 residues. Trimming took 2 bases from V and 7 from J, leaving 5 bases between them. DNA of the CDR3: TGTGCCAGCAGTTACATGTGGACCCAGTACTTC. It codes for CASSYMWTQYF.

The V and J genes are TRBV7-9 and TRBJ2-1; maybe TRBD1 (5 bases). The V gene lost 3 bases and the J gene lost 7 bases, with 7 bases spanning the gap. From germline, CDR1 is SEHNR and CDR2 FQNEAQ (reference sequence). The CDR3 length is 12 residues. Here the CDR3 reads CASSLQGNEQFF. Written as DNA, the CDR3 is TGTGCCAGCAGCTTGCAGGGTAATGAGCAGTTCTTC.

The rearrangement joins TRBV7-9 to TRBJ2-3; TRBD2 matches at 7 bases. CDR1 is SEHNR, CDR2 FQNEAQ, per germline (reference sequence). There are 14 residues in the CDR3. The ends lost 6 bases at V and 0 bases at J; junction bases unmatched: 3. This CDR3 reads CASSPGGSTDTQYF. CDR3 in DNA: TGTGCCAGCAGTCCGGGGGGAAGCACAGATACGCAGTATTTT.

The chain is built from TRBV10-3 and TRBJ2-3; D might be TRBD2 (6 bases). The CDR3 has 17 amino acids. V gave up 4 bases and J gave up 1 base, with 18 bases separating them. The V gene's germline CDR1 is ENHRY and CDR2 SYGVKD. The CDR3 protein is CAISGKRTSRGTDTQYF. CDR3 nucleotides: TGTGCCATCAGTGGTAAGAGAACTAGCAGGGGCACAGATACGCAGTATTTT.

The chain has TRBV7-2 and TRBJ2-1; D remains ambiguous. V was clipped by 6 bases and J by 4 bases, with 16 bases between them. The CDR3 totals 15 residues. The germline gives CDR1 SGHTA, CDR2 FQGNSA. DNA of the CDR3: TGTGCCAGCAGATTACGCGGTGATATGTACAATGAGCAGTTCTTC. Amino acid sequence: CASRLRGDMYNEQFF.

J is TRBJ1-5 and V is TRBV6-1; a possible D gene is TRBD1 (6 bases). The CDR3 has 15 residues. V shed 7 bases and J shed 3 bases, with 16 bases lying between them. CDR1 and CDR2 (germline): MNHNS, SASEGT. In nucleotides, the CDR3 is TGTGCCAGCAAAGGTCTAAGGACAGACAATCAGCCCCAGCATTTT. It is translated as CASKGLRTDNQPQHF.

J is TRBJ2-6 and V is TRBV18; D gene uncertain. Germline CDR1 KGHSH, CDR2 LQKENI. The V end lost 0 bases, the J end lost 2 bases, and 8 bases lay between the germline ends. The CDR3 length is 16 residues. Written as DNA, the CDR3 is TGTGCCAGCTCACCACCTTCCAGGACTGGGGCCAACGTCCTGACTTTC. This sequence encodes CASSPPSRTGANVLTF.

The chain combines TRBV30 with TRBJ2-1; 7 bases line up with TRBD1. Trimming cost V 1 base and J 10 bases; bases outside gene matches: 7. Germline V gives CDR1 GTSNPN, CDR2 SVGIG (reference sequence). The CDR3 is 13 amino acids. The CDR3 region has the DNA TGTGCCTGGAGTGGTACAGGGGTGGGAGAGCAGTTCTTC. This codes for CAWSGTGVGEQFF.

This chain's CDR3 is CAISEFSTGSTEAFF. CDR3 sequence (DNA): TGTGCCATCAGTGAGTTTAGTACGGGGTCGACTGAAGCTTTCTTT. The chain links TRBV10-3 to TRBJ1-1; D gene uncertain. Germline V gene lookup returns CDR1 ENHRY and CDR2 SYGVKD. The germline V and J ends were trimmed by 1 base and 5 bases, with 14 bases remaining between them. The CDR3 is made up of 15 amino acids.

This chain uses TRBV11-2 with TRBJ2-5; 11 bases agree with TRBD2. CDR3 length: 14 residues. Germline-derived CDR1 and CDR2 are SGHAT and FQNNGV. The J segment lost 4 bases and the V segment lost 5 bases, leaving 3 bases of the junction unmatched. The DNA for the CDR3 is TGTGCCAGCAGCACTACTAGCGGGGGAGAGACCCAGTACTTC. Translating it yields CASSTTSGGETQYF.

This chain joins TRBV29-1 and TRBJ2-1; 12 bases are a match to TRBD2. V was pared by 3 bases and J by 14 bases, with 8 bases of the junction left unmatched. Germline V gene lookup returns CDR1 SQVTM and CDR2 ANQGSEA. CDR3 size: 13 residues. The CDR3 region is CSVEAPSGRDKFF. The CDR3 bases are TGCAGCGTTGAGGCCCCTAGCGGGAGGGACAAGTTCTTC.

Here the CDR3 reads CASGLAGGSSTDTQYF. The CDR3, as DNA: TGTGCTTCTGGGCTAGCGGGAGGATCGAGCACAGATACGCAGTATTTT. This rearrangement joins TRBV18 to TRBJ2-3, with 11 bases matching TRBD2. Per the germline V gene, CDR1 is KGHSH and CDR2 is LQKENI. The CDR3 spans 16 residues.

The chain combines TRBV10-2 with TRBJ1-1; D remains unclear. The CDR3 runs 13 residues. Trimming removed 7 bases from V and 7 bases from J, with 16 bases in between. Germline lookup yields CDR1 WSHSY and CDR2 SAAADI. The chain's CDR3 is CASILDRMGEAFF. CDR3 DNA sequence: TGCGCCAGCATACTAGACCGAATGGGTGAAGCTTTCTTT.

The chain employs TRBV10-3 and TRBJ1-5; TRBD1 might be the D (5 bases). The germline V and J ends were trimmed by 2 bases and 5 bases, with 7 bases remaining between them. From germline, CDR1 is ENHRY and CDR2 SYGVKD. The CDR3 totals 13 residues. The CDR3 nucleotides read TGTGCCATCAGTGAGAGGGGAGATCAGCCCCAGCATTTT. The encoded protein is CAISERGDQPQHF.

This clone was counted once. The chain is built from TRBV6-5 and TRBJ2-7, with 7 bases aligning to TRBD1. Germline-derived CDR1 and CDR2 are MNHEY and SVGAGI. J was trimmed by 0 bases and V by 6 bases; bases with no gene match: 5. This CDR3 comprises 14 residues. The CDR3 spells CASSPGQASYEQYF. The CDR3 DNA follows: TGTGCCAGCAGCCCTGGACAGGCCTCCTACGAGCAGTACTTC.

The gene calls are TRBV5-6 and TRBJ2-7; TRBD2 might be the D (6 bases). The V and J ends lost 0 bases and 4 bases respectively, with 11 bases between them. There are 14 residues in the CDR3. Germline values: CDR1 SGHDT, CDR2 YYEEEE. CDR3 in amino acids: CASSLVGGGYEQYF. As DNA, the CDR3 is TGTGCCAGCAGCTTGGTTGGAGGAGGGTACGAGCAGTACTTC. Combining the CDR3 with reference TRBV5-6 and TRBJ2-7 gives the whole variable domain DAGVTQSPTHLIKTRGQQVTLRCSPKSGHDTVSWYQQALGQGPQFIFQYYEEEERQRGNFPDRFSGHQFPNYSSELNVNALLLGDSALYLCASSLVGGGYEQYFGPGTRLTVT.

CDR3 in amino acids: CASTLTGTGGYNEQFF. The CDR3 bases are TGTGCCAGTACCTTGACCGGGACAGGGGGATACAATGAGCAGTTCTTC. The V and J genes are TRBV19 and TRBJ2-1, with TRBD1 matching over 11 bases. Germline values: CDR1 LNHDA, CDR2 SQIVND (reference sequence). The CDR3 length is 16 residues. V dropped 7 bases and J dropped 4; count of bases not matched to a gene: 9.

A single count supports this clone. The rearrangement links TRBV5-1 to TRBJ2-7; no reliable D call. V was clipped by 0 bases and J by 1 base, with 5 bases between them. Germline values: CDR1 SGHRS, CDR2 YFSETQ. This CDR3 is 13 amino acids long. The DNA of the CDR3 is TGCGCCAGCAGCTTGGACGGATCCTACGAGCAGTACTTC. Translating gives CASSLDGSYEQYF.

The chain couples TRBV9 to TRBJ2-2; unclear D gene. This CDR3 comprises 16 residues. CDR1 is SGDLS and CDR2 is YYNGEE in the germline V gene. V shed 2 bases and J shed 0 bases, with 11 bases lying between them. In DNA form, the CDR3 reads TGTGCCAGCAGCGTTAAAGCCGACCCGAACACCGGGGAGCTGTTTTTT. It codes for CASSVKADPNTGELFF.

A few counts support this clone. The chain employs TRBV19 and TRBJ1-5; D gene ambiguous. V was shortened by 7 bases and J by 0 bases, with 4 bases between the two germline ends. Germline V lookup: CDR1 LNHDA, CDR2 SQIVND (reference sequence). This CDR3 region has 12 residues. Here the CDR3 reads CASTYSNQPQHF. The CDR3 region has the DNA TGTGCCAGTACTTATAGCAATCAGCCCCAGCATTTT.